This paragraph covers one T cell receptor beta chain sequence. What it binds is unknown. CDR1 is SGHTA, CDR2 FQGTGA, per germline. V dropped 0 bases and J dropped 5 bases, with 3 bases sitting between them. This CDR3 comprises 12 residues. The method was immunoSEQ multiplex PCR; TCRdb's version includes in-frame clones alone and lacks a portion of them. There are approximately 150,000 clones in the sample; more than 70% occur only once, and about 9.4% lies in the top ten. This sample is drawn from a study of cytomegalovirus exposure and HLA in healthy donors. Study-wide findings and caveats: Cytomegalovirus association was listed for 164 TCR beta chains.

Material for sequencing was PBMCs. The source is a man aged 30-40 years in good health and CMV-seropositive. The chain uses TRBV7-3 and TRBJ2-3; no definite D call. The CDR3 here is CASSLTKDTQYF. DNA of the CDR3: TGTGCCAGCAGCTTAACCAAAGATACGCAGTATTTT.